This T cell receptor (beta chain) emerged from a study of T cell changes during pregnancy in multiple sclerosis. Sequenced by immunoSEQ multiplex PCR; TCRdb stores in-frame clones only, minus some. The data show 55,000 to 70,000 clones, 80% to 90% seen once. The CDR3 covers 17 residues. After removal of 4 bases from V and 0 bases from J, the junction contained 8 bases not matched to a gene. Germline V lookup: CDR1 SGHNT, CDR2 YYREEE (reference sequence). The TCR originated in a female donor with multiple sclerosis, enrolled in a pregnancy study. The rearrangement uses TRBV5-4 and TRBJ2-1, with 9 bases aligning to TRBD2. The input for sequencing was CD4+ T cells from peripheral blood mononuclear cells, taken in the third trimester of pregnancy. CDR3 sequence reads: CASSPNRTSASYNEQFF. CDR3 nucleotides: TGTGCCAGCAGCCCAAACCGGACTAGCGCCTCCTACAATGAGCAGTTCTTC.